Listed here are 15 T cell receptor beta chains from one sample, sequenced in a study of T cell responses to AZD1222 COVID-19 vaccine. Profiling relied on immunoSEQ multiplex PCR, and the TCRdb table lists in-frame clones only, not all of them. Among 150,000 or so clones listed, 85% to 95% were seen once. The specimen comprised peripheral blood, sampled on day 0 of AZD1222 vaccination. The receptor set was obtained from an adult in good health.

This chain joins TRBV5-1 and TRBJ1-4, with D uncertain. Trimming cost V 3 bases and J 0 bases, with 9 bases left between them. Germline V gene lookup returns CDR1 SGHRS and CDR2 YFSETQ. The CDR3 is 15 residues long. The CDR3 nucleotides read TGCGCCAGCAGCTCCCTAGGTACAACTAATGAAAAACTGTTTTTT. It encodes CASSSLGTTNEKLFF.

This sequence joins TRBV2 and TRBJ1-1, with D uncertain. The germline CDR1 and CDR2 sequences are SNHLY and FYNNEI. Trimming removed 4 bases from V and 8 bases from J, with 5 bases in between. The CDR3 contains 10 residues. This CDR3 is CASSVGEAFF. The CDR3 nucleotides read TGTGCCAGCAGTGTAGGCGAAGCTTTCTTT.

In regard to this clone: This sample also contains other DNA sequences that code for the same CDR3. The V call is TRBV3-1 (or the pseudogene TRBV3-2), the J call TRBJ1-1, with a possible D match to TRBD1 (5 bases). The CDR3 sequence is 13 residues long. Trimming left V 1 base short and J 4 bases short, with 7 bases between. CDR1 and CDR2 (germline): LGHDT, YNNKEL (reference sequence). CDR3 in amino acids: CASSQGGGTEAFF. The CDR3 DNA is TGTGCCAGCAGCCAAGGCGGGGGCACTGAAGCTTTCTTT.

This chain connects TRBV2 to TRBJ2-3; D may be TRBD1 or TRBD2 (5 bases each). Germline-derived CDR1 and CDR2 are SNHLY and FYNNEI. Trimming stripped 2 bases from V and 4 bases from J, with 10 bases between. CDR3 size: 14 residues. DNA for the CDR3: TGTGCCAGCAGTGAAAATCGGGACCCAGATACGCAGTATTTT. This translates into CASSENRDPDTQYF. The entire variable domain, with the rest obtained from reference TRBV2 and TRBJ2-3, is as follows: EPEVTQTPSHQVTQMGQEVILRCVPISNHLYFYWYRQILGQKVEFLVSFYNNEISEKSEIFDDQFSVERPDGSNFTLKIRSTKLEDSAMYFCASSENRDPDTQYFGPGTRLTVL.

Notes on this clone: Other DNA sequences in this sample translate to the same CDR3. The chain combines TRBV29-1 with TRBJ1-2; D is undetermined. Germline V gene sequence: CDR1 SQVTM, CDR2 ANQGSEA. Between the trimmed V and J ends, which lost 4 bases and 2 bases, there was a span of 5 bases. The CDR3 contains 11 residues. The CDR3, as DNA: TGCAGCGTTGGGGAGAACTATGGCTACACCTTC. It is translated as CSVGENYGYTF.

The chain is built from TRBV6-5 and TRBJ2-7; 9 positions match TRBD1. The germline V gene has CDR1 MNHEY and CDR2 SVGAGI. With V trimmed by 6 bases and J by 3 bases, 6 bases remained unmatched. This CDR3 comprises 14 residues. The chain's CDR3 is CASRYDRGNYEQYF. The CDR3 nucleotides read TGTGCCAGCAGGTACGACAGGGGGAACTACGAGCAGTACTTC.

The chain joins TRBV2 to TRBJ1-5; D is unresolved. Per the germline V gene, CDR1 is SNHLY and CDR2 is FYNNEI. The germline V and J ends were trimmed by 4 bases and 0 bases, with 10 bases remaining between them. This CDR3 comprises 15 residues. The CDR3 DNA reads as TGTGCCAGCAGTGTTAGTGAAAATAGCAATCAGCCCCAGCATTTT. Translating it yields CASSVSENSNQPQHF.

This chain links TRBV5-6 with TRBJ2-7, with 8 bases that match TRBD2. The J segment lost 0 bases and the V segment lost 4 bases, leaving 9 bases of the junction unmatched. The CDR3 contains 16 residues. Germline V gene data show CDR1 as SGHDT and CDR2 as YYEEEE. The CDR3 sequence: CASSLRGGGYSYEQYF. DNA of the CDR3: TGTGCCAGCAGCCTTCGGGGGGGCGGCTACTCCTACGAGCAGTACTTC.

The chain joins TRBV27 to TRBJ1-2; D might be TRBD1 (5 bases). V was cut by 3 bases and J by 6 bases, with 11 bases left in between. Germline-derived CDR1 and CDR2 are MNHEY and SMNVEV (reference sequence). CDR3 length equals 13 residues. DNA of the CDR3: TGTGCCAGCAGTTTGGGACCCGGGGATGGCTACACCTTC. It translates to CASSLGPGDGYTF.

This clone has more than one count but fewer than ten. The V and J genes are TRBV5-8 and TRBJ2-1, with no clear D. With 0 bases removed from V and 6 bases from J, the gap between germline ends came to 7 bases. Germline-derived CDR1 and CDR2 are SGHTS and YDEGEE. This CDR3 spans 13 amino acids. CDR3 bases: TGTGCCAGCAGCTTGGGAATGACCAATGAGCAGTTCTTC. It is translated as CASSLGMTNEQFF. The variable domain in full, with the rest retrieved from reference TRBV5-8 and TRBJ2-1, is EAGVTQSPTHLIKTRGQQATLRCSPISGHTSVYWYQQALGLGLQFLLWYDEGEERNRGNFPPRFSGRQFPNYSSELNVNALELEDSALYLCASSLGMTNEQFFGPGTRLTVL.

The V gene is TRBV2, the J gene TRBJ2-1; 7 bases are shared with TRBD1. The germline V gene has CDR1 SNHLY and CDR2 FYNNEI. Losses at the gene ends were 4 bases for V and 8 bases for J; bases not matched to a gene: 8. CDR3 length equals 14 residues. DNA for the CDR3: TGTGCCAGCAGTGTTACAGGGGTTTACGATGAGCAGTTCTTC. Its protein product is CASSVTGVYDEQFF.

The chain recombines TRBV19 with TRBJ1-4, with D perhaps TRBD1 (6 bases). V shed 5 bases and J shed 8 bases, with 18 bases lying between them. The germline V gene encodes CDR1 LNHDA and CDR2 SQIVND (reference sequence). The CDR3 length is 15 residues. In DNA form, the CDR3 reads TGTGCCAGTAGTTTCTTGACAGGCTCGCAAGAAAAACTGTTTTTT. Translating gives CASSFLTGSQEKLFF. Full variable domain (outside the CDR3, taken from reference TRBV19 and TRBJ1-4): DGGITQSPKYLFRKEGQNVTLSCEQNLNHDAMYWYRQDPGQGLRLIYYSQIVNDFQKGDIAEGYSVSREKKESFPLTVTSAQKNPTAFYLCASSFLTGSQEKLFFGSGTQLSVL.

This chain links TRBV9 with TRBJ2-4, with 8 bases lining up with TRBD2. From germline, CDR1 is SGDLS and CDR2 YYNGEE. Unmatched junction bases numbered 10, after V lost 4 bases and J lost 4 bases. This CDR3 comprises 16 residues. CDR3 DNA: TGTGCCAGCAGCCCCGGGGGGGGGCCGGAAAAAAACATTCAGTACTTC. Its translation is CASSPGGGPEKNIQYF.

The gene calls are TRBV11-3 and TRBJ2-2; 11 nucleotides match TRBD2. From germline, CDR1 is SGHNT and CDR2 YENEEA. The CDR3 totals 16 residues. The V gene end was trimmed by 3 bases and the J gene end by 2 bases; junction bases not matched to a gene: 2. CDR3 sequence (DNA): TGTGCCAGCAGCTTGGGACTAGCGGTTAACACCGGGGAGCTGTTTTTT. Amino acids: CASSLGLAVNTGELFF.

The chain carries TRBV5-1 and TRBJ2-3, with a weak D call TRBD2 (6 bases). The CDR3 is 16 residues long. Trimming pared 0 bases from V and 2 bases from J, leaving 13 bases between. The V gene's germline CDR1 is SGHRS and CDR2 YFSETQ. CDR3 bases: TGCGCCAGCAGCTTGGTCTTAGCGGCTAACACAGATACGCAGTATTTT. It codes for CASSLVLAANTDTQYF.